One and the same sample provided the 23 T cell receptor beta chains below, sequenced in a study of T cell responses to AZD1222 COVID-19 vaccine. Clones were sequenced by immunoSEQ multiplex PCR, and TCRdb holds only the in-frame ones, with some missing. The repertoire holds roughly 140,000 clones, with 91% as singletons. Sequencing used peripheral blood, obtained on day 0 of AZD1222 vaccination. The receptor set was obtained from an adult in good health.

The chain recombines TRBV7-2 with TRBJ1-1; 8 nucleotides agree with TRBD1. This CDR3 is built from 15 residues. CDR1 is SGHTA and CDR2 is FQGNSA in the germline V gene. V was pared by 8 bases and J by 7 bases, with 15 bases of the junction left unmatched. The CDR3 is CASGRQTGGIIEAFF. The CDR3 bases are TGTGCCAGCGGACGACAAACAGGGGGGATCATTGAAGCTTTCTTT.

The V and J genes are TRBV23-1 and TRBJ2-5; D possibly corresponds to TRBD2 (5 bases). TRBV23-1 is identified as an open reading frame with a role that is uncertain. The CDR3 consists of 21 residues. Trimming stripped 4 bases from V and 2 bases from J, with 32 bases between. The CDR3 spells CASSLAKAPRESAGRQETQYF. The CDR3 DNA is TGCGCCAGCAGTCTCGCCAAAGCCCCGAGGGAATCCGCGGGTAGACAAGAGACCCAGTACTTC.

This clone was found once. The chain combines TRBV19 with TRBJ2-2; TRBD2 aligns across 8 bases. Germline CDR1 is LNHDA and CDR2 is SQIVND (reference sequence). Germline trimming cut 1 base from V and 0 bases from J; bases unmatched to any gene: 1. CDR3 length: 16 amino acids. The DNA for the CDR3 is TGTGCCAGTAGTATAGGCGGGGGGTCGAACACCGGGGAGCTGTTTTTT. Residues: CASSIGGGSNTGELFF.

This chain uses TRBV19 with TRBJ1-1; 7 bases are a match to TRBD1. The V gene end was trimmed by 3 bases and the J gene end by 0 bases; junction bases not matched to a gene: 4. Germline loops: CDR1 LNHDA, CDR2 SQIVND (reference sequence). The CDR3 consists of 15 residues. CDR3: CASSISGTVNTEAFF. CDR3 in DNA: TGTGCCAGTAGTATTTCCGGGACAGTGAACACTGAAGCTTTCTTT.

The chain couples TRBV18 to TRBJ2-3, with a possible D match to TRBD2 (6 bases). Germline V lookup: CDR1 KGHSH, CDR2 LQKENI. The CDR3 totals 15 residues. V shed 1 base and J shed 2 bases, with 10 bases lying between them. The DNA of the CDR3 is TGTGCCAGCTCACCACTGGGGGGTACCACAGATACGCAGTATTTT. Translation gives CASSPLGGTTDTQYF.

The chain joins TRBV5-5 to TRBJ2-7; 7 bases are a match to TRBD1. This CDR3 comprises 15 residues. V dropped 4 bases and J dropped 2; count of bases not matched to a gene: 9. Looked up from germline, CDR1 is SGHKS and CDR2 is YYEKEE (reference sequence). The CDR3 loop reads CASSLTGTAPYEQYF. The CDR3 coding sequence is TGTGCCAGCAGCCTAACCGGGACAGCTCCCTACGAGCAGTACTTC.

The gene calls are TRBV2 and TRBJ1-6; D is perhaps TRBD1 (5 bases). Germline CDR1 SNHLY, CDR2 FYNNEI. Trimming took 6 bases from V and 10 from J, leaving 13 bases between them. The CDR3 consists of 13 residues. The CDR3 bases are TGTGCCAGCAGGCAGGGAACCTTATCACCCCTCCACTTT. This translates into CASRQGTLSPLHF.

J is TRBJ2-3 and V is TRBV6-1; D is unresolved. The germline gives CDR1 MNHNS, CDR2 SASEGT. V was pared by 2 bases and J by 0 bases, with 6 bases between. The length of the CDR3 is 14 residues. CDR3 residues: CASSEFSSTDTQYF. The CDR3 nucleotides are TGTGCCAGCAGTGAATTCAGTAGCACAGATACGCAGTATTTT.

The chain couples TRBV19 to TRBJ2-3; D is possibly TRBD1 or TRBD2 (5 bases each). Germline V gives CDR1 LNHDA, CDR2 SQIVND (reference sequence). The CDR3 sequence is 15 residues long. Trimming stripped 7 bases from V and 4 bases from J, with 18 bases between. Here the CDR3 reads CASKPGRVAADTQYF. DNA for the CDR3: TGTGCCAGTAAACCGGGGCGAGTGGCGGCAGATACGCAGTATTTT. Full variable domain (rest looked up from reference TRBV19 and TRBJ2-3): DGGITQSPKYLFRKEGQNVTLSCEQNLNHDAMYWYRQDPGQGLRLIYYSQIVNDFQKGDIAEGYSVSREKKESFPLTVTSAQKNPTAFYLCASKPGRVAADTQYFGPGTRLTVL.

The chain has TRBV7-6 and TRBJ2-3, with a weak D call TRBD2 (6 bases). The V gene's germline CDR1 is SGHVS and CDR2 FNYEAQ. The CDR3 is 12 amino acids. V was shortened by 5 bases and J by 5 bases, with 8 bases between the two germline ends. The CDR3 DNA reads TGTGCCAGCAGCAAAGCGGGAGATACGCAGTATTTT. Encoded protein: CASSKAGDTQYF.

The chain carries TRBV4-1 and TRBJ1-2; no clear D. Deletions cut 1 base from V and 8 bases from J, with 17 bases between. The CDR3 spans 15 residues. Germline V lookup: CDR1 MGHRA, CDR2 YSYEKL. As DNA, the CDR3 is TGCGCCAGCAGCCAAGTTGATTTGGGTTTTGGCGGCTACACCTTC. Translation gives CASSQVDLGFGGYTF.

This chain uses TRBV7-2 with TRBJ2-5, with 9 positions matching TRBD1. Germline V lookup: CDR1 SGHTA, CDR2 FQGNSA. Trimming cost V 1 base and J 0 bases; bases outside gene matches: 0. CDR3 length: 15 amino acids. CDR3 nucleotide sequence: TGTGCCAGCAGCTTAGGGGACAGGGACCAAGAGACCCAGTACTTC. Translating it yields CASSLGDRDQETQYF.

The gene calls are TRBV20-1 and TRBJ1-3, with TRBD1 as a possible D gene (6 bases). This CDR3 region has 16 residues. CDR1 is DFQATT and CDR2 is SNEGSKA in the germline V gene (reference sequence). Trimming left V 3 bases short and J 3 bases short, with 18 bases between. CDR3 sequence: CSASSLQQGFGNTIYF. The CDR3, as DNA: TGCAGTGCTAGTTCTCTACAACAGGGATTTGGAAACACCATATATTTT.

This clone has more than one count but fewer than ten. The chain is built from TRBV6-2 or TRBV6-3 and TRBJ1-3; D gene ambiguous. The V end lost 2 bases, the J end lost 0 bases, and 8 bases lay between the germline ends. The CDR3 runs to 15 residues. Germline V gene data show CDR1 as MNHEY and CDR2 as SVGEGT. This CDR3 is CASSYGWDSGNTIYF. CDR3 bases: TGTGCCAGCAGTTACGGGTGGGACTCTGGAAACACCATATATTTT.

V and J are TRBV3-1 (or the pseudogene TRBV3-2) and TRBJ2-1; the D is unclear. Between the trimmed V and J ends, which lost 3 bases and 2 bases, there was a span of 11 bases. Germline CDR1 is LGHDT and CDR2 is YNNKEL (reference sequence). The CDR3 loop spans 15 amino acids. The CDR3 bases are TGTGCCAGCAGCCAGGCCATCCGGGCCTACAATGAGCAGTTCTTC. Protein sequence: CASSQAIRAYNEQFF.

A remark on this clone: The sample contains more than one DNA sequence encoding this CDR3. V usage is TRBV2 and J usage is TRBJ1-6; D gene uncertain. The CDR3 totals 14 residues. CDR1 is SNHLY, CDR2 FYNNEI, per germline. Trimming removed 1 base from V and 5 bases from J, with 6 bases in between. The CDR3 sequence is CASSEVGDNSPLHF. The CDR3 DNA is TGTGCCAGCAGTGAAGTCGGGGATAATTCACCCCTCCACTTT.

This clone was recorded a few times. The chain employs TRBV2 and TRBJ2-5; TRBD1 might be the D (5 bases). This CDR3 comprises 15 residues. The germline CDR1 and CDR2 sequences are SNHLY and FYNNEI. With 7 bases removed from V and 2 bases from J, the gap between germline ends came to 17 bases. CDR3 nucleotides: TGTGCCAGCATCCCCGACAGAATGGGGCAAGAGACCCAGTACTTC. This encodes CASIPDRMGQETQYF.

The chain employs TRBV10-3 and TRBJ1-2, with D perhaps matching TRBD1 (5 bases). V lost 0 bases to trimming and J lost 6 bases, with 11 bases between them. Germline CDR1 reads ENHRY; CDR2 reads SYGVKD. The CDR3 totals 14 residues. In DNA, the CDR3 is TGTGCCATCAGTGAGTCGACGGGGGACGATGGCTACACCTTC. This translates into CAISESTGDDGYTF.

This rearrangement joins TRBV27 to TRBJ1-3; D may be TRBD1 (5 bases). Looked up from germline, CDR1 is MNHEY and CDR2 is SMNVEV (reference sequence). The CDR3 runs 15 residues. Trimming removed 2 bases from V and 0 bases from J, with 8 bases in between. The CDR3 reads CASSLQGNSGNTIYF. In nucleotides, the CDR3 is TGTGCCAGCAGTTTACAGGGCAACTCTGGAAACACCATATATTTT.

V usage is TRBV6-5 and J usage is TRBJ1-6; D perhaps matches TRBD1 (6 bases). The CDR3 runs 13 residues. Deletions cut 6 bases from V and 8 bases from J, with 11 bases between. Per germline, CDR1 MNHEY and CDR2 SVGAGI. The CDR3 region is CASSADSYSPLHF. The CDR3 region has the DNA TGTGCCAGCAGCGCGGACAGTTATTCACCCCTCCACTTT.

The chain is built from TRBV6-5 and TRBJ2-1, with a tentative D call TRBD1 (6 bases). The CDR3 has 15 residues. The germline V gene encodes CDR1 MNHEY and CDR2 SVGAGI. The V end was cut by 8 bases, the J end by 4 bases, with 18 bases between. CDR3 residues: CASPSDPRGYNEQFF. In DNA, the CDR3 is TGTGCCAGCCCCTCTGATCCAAGGGGGTACAATGAGCAGTTCTTC.

In DNA, the CDR3 is TGTGCCAGCAGCTTCGATCACGGTAAGAATCAGCCCCAGCATTTT. Protein sequence: CASSFDHGKNQPQHF. The chain links TRBV5-8 to TRBJ1-5; D is ambiguous. Germline-derived CDR1 and CDR2 are SGHTS and YDEGEE. This CDR3 is 15 amino acids long. V was pared by 2 bases and J by 4 bases, with 13 bases between. Using reference TRBV5-8 and TRBJ1-5 for the parts outside the CDR3, the full variable domain is EAGVTQSPTHLIKTRGQQATLRCSPISGHTSVYWYQQALGLGLQFLLWYDEGEERNRGNFPPRFSGRQFPNYSSELNVNALELEDSALYLCASSFDHGKNQPQHFGDGTRLSIL.

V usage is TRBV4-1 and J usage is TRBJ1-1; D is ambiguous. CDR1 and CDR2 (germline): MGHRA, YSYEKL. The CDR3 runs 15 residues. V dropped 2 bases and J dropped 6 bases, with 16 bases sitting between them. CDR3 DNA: TGCGCCAGCAGCCAATTCTCGACGGACGCGTCTGAAGCTTTCTTT. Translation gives CASSQFSTDASEAFF.